This TCR beta chain appears in the sequencing data of a study of early T cells in non-severe SARS-CoV-2 infection. Overall study: Chains were unpaired, as sequencing was done on bulk RNA from unsorted whole blood.

TCRdb re-analysed the 5' RACE reads in MiXCR, keeping a single row per CDR3 protein. The table includes 35,000 to 40,000 distinct CDR3 sequences, about 5.3% detected once. This clonotype has ten or more counts. CDR1 LGHDT and CDR2 YNNKEL come from the germline V gene (reference sequence). Trimming left V 3 bases short and J 6 bases short, with 9 bases between. The CDR3 has 14 amino acids. The sequenced sample consisted of whole blood. The chain is built from TRBV3-1 and TRBJ1-6; D gene uncertain. The source of this sequence is an adult who was a healthcare worker with PCR-confirmed SARS-CoV-2 infection or an uninfected control (not recorded which). The CDR3 region has the DNA TGTGCCAGCAGCCAGCGGACGGGTAATTCACCCCTCCACTTT. Amino acid sequence: CASSQRTGNSPLHF. Supplemented by reference TRBV3-1 and TRBJ1-6, the full variable domain reads DTAVSQTPKYLVTQMGNDKSIKCEQNLGHDTMYWYKQDSKKFLKIMFSYNNKELIINETVPNRFSPKSPDKAHLNLHINSLELGDSAVYFCASSQRTGNSPLHFGNGTRLTVT.